This entry lists 18 T cell receptor beta chains sequenced from one sample in a study of shared clonotypes between healthy human individuals. CD45RO-negative, CCR7-selected cells formed the naive CD8 fraction, which excluded terminally differentiated effector memory CD45RA+ cells. The protocol was immunoSEQ multiplex PCR, while the TCRdb copy is restricted to in-frame clones and leaves out a portion. The sample records hundreds of thousands of clones, roughly 95% being singletons. The sample comprised naive CD8+ T cells sorted from blood. The receptors shown here come from a woman under 40 in good health.

This clone was detected only once. The rearrangement uses TRBV6-5 and TRBJ2-2, with 8 nucleotides matching TRBD2. The germline V gene encodes CDR1 MNHEY and CDR2 SVGAGI. The CDR3 has 14 amino acids. The V segment lost 4 bases and the J segment 7 bases; nucleotides outside the gene matches: 5. In DNA, the CDR3 is TGTGCCAGCAGTTCCGTAGCGGGGATCGGGGAGCTGTTTTTT. Protein: CASSSVAGIGELFF.

Regarding this clone: Other nucleotide sequences from this sample produce the same CDR3. This sequence joins TRBV27 and TRBJ2-7, with 7 bases fitting TRBD1. The CDR3 sequence is 13 residues long. V shed 3 bases, J shed 2 bases, and the junction held 1 base outside the gene matches. Looked up from germline, CDR1 is MNHEY and CDR2 is SMNVEV (reference sequence). The CDR3 sequence: CASSLGQTYEQYF. CDR3 nucleotide sequence: TGTGCCAGCAGTTTGGGACAGACCTACGAGCAGTACTTC.

This sequence joins TRBV5-6 and TRBJ2-1, with 10 bases aligning to TRBD2. CDR3 length: 15 amino acids. J was trimmed by 10 bases and V by 1 base; bases with no gene match: 8. Germline-derived CDR1 and CDR2 are SGHDT and YYEEEE. This CDR3 reads CASSLYLAGAVEQFF. CDR3 sequence (DNA): TGTGCCAGCAGCTTGTACCTAGCGGGAGCAGTCGAGCAGTTCTTC. Full variable domain (remainder filled in from reference TRBV5-6 and TRBJ2-1): DAGVTQSPTHLIKTRGQQVTLRCSPKSGHDTVSWYQQALGQGPQFIFQYYEEEERQRGNFPDRFSGHQFPNYSSELNVNALLLGDSALYLCASSLYLAGAVEQFFGPGTRLTVL.

This chain joins TRBV2 and TRBJ1-5; D gene ambiguous. Trimming removed 4 bases from V and 3 bases from J, with 7 bases in between. CDR3 length: 13 residues. Germline V gene data show CDR1 as SNHLY and CDR2 as FYNNEI. The CDR3 DNA sequence: TGTGCCAGCAGTGCCGGGTACAATCAGCCCCAGCATTTT. Residues: CASSAGYNQPQHF.

The rearrangement links TRBV6-6 to TRBJ2-2, with D maybe TRBD1 (5 bases). The ends were cut back, 7 bases at V and 0 bases at J, with 9 bases in the middle. Germline CDR1 and CDR2: MNHNY and SVGAGI (reference sequence). This CDR3 is 14 amino acids long. The CDR3: CASNHRSNTGELFF. CDR3 bases: TGTGCCAGCAATCACAGGTCGAACACCGGGGAGCTGTTTTTT.

The chain couples TRBV7-8 to TRBJ1-5, with TRBD1 identical over 10 bases. Germline CDR1 is SGHVS and CDR2 is FQNEAQ. The CDR3 has 17 residues. The V segment lost 5 bases and the J segment 6 bases; nucleotides outside the gene matches: 13. The CDR3 nucleotides read TGTGCCAGCAGCCTCCCGGGACAGGGGAGTGGGTCTCAGCCCCAGCATTTT. The encoded protein is CASSLPGQGSGSQPQHF.

The chain combines TRBV9 with TRBJ2-7, with TRBD1 identical over 7 bases. J gave up 2 bases and V 3 bases, and 8 bases lay outside the gene matches. Germline CDR1 is SGDLS and CDR2 is YYNGEE. CDR3 length equals 15 residues. CDR3 nucleotides: TGTGCCAGCAGCGCCGGACAGGAAAGAACCTACGAGCAGTACTTC. It specifies CASSAGQERTYEQYF.

Turning to this clone: In this CDR3 the conserved last residue, phenylalanine or tryptophan, is missing, so a read error is likely. No DNA is shown, since the ends of the CDR3 on it are uncertain; the CDR3 is the one TCRdb lists. The rearrangement links TRBV4-1 to TRBJ1-4; TRBD1, the table's D call, lacks a check against the DNA. Germline V gene lookup returns CDR1 MGHRA and CDR2 YSYEKL. The CDR3 extends over 12 residues, inclusive of both ends. The CDR3 reads CASSQFSGQEYS.

The rearrangement uses TRBV19 and TRBJ1-5; weak D call: TRBD1 (5 bases). Per germline, CDR1 LNHDA and CDR2 SQIVND (reference sequence). With 7 bases removed from V and 5 bases from J, the gap between germline ends came to 21 bases. The CDR3 consists of 16 residues. CDR3 coding DNA: TGTGCCAGTATCGACAAGGGGCGCCATCGGGATCAGCCCCAGCATTTT. The encoded protein is CASIDKGRHRDQPQHF. Full variable domain (missing parts from reference TRBV19 and TRBJ1-5): DGGITQSPKYLFRKEGQNVTLSCEQNLNHDAMYWYRQDPGQGLRLIYYSQIVNDFQKGDIAEGYSVSREKKESFPLTVTSAQKNPTAFYLCASIDKGRHRDQPQHFGDGTRLSIL.

The chain links TRBV7-9 to TRBJ2-1, with 9 bases matching TRBD2. Germline CDR1 and CDR2: SEHNR and FQNEAQ (reference sequence). CDR3 length equals 13 residues. V was clipped by 4 bases and J by 7 bases; unmatched bases: 2. CDR3 DNA sequence: TGTGCCAGCAGCTCTAGCGGGATTAATGAGCAGTTCTTC. Its translation is CASSSSGINEQFF. The full variable domain, completed using reference TRBV7-9 and TRBJ2-1, is DTGVSQNPRHKITKRGQNVTFRCDPISEHNRLYWYRQTLGQGPEFLTYFQNEAQLEKSRLLSDRFSAERPKGSFSTLEIQRTEQGDSAMYLCASSSSGINEQFFGPGTRLTVL.

The V call is TRBV27, the J call TRBJ2-3; tentatively, D is TRBD2 (6 bases). The CDR3 runs 15 residues. V was clipped by 5 bases and J by 1 base, with 13 bases between them. Germline CDR1 is MNHEY and CDR2 is SMNVEV (reference sequence). CDR3 region: CASSRFGEGTDTQYF. The CDR3, as DNA: TGTGCCAGCAGTCGGTTTGGGGAGGGCACAGATACGCAGTATTTT.

V usage is TRBV10-1 and J usage is TRBJ2-2, with unresolved D. There are 16 residues in the CDR3. CDR1 WNHNN and CDR2 SYGVQD come from the germline V gene (reference sequence). V lost 2 bases and J 0 bases, leaving 10 bases between the germline ends. CDR3 sequence (DNA): TGCGCCAGCAGTGAGCTCAGTGAAACGAACACCGGGGAGCTGTTTTTT. It translates to CASSELSETNTGELFF.

The rearrangement joins TRBV28 to TRBJ2-3; the D is unclear. The CDR3 is 14 amino acids. Trimming shortened V by 6 bases and J by 6 bases, and 16 bases separated the two germline ends. CDR1 and CDR2 (germline): MDHEN, SYDVKM. The CDR3 spells CASRRTSLGDTQYF. The CDR3 DNA reads TGTGCCAGCAGACGAACATCTCTAGGGGATACGCAGTATTTT.

This CDR3 is CASSTLDITRDYGYTF. In nucleotides, the CDR3 is TGTGCCAGCAGCACACTAGACATAACAAGGGACTATGGCTACACCTTC. The chain couples TRBV7-2 to TRBJ1-2; D ambiguous. CDR3 length: 16 residues. V lost 5 bases and J 3 bases, leaving 19 bases between the germline ends. Germline lookup yields CDR1 SGHTA and CDR2 FQGNSA.

The CDR3 DNA reads TGTGCCAGCAGCTTAGATGGCAGGCCCTACGAGCAGTACTTC. The encoded protein is CASSLDGRPYEQYF. This chain connects TRBV7-9 to TRBJ2-7; D gene unclear. CDR1 and CDR2 from the germline V gene are SEHNR and FQNEAQ (reference sequence). The CDR3 is made up of 14 amino acids. V shed 1 base and J shed 2 bases, with 9 bases lying between them.

The chain links TRBV10-3 to TRBJ2-7, with 11 bases matching TRBD1. CDR1 and CDR2 from the germline V gene are ENHRY and SYGVKD. The CDR3 spans 15 residues. The junction had 10 bases not matched to a gene; V was cut back by 6 bases and J by 6 bases. The CDR3 spells CAISLGQGARGEQYF. The CDR3, as DNA: TGTGCCATCAGCTTAGGACAGGGGGCGAGGGGCGAGCAGTACTTC.

The V call is TRBV27, the J call TRBJ2-5; 13 bases are a match to TRBD2. The CDR3 has 16 amino acids. V trimming: 5 bases; J trimming: 5 bases; junction bases outside the gene matches: 8. The germline gives CDR1 MNHEY, CDR2 SMNVEV (reference sequence). For the CDR3, the DNA is TGTGCCAGCAGTCTCCAACTAGCGGGAGGGCCGGAGACCCAGTACTTC. Encoded protein: CASSLQLAGGPETQYF.

The chain combines TRBV28 with TRBJ2-7; 8 positions agree with TRBD1. With V trimmed by 5 bases and J by 3 bases, 6 bases remained unmatched. This CDR3 has 14 residues. Germline lookup yields CDR1 MDHEN and CDR2 SYDVKM. CDR3 sequence: CASSPGQVLYEQYF. The CDR3 DNA follows: TGTGCCAGCAGTCCGGGACAGGTTCTCTACGAGCAGTACTTC. Full variable domain (missing parts from reference TRBV28 and TRBJ2-7): DVKVTQSSRYLVKRTGEKVFLECVQDMDHENMFWYRQDPGLGLRLIYFSYDVKMKEKGDIPEGYSVSREKKERFSLILESASTNQTSMYLCASSPGQVLYEQYFGPGTRLTVT.